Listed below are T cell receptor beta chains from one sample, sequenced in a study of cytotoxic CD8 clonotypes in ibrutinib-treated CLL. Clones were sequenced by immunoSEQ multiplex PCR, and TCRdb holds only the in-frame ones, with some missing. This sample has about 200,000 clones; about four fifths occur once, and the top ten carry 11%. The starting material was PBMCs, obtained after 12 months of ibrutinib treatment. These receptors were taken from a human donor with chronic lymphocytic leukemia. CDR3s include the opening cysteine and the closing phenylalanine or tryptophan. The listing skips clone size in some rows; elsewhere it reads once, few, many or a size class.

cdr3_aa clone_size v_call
CASSFRGLTF NA TRBV7-9
CASSRSLDGDTQYF NA TRBV4-1
CASSLDAPGYNEQFF NA TRBV5-4
CASSRRRADTEAFF NA TRBV14
CASRLAGGTEQFF NA TRBV7-2
CAWSVGGTYEQYF once TRBV30
CASSPPRGSSDEQFF few TRBV18
CASSLRPEETQYF few TRBV28
CASSLSTAYIQGPRNSPLHF NA TRBV5-1
CASSTGGRNTIYF NA TRBV6-1
CASSLGGYNSPLHF once TRBV19
CASPRPGPKYF few TRBV6-4
CASSLSSYEQYF NA TRBV5-4
CASSLVAVPYEQYF NA TRBV11-2
CASSAGTATNYGYTF NA TRBV27
CASGSQGVETEAFF NA TRBV5-6
CASSGGARGTYEQYF NA TRBV10-1
CASSLLGVAGLNEKLFF NA TRBV5-1
CASSHAETQYF NA TRBV14
CAWSLGQGVRTGELFF NA TRBV30
CASSPLGHSGHTIYF NA TRBV6-6
CASSDPGLSYEQYF NA TRBV7-9
CASQQDQETQYF NA TRBV5-1
CASSQERLAGRNTQYF NA TRBV4-1
CASSLALGQGRSGYTF NA TRBV7-9
CASSRRNTEAFF NA TRBV28
CASSLLGDRDEQYF NA TRBV28
CSADGSYTF NA TRBV20-1
CASSQDAGGNYNEQFF NA TRBV4-2
CASSLWTEMNTEAFF few TRBV4-1
CASSYSSAGYNEQFF NA TRBV6-5
CASRGPQGEQYF once TRBV6-1
CASSAIEGVEQFF NA TRBV27
CASSISSGAYNEQFF once TRBV5-4
CASSLAVMGLASDTQYF once TRBV5-4
CASSVAREQFF NA TRBV9
CASSPGLAGRGELFF NA TRBV5-1
CASRAGTGTYGYTF NA TRBV6-6
CAWSFGEGYGYTF NA TRBV30
CASSLPLPGTYEQYF once TRBV7-9
CASSSRQGARNQPQHF NA TRBV6-5
CASSYGEVQYF NA TRBV6-5
CASSETGQGQAFF NA TRBV2
CASSDTGGADTQYF once TRBV2